One sample yielded the 16 T cell receptor beta chains listed below, sequenced in a study of chemoradiotherapy in HPV16-positive cancers. Clones were sequenced by immunoSEQ multiplex PCR, and TCRdb holds only the in-frame ones, with some missing. This sample yields more than 7,000 clones, of which around 82% are seen a single time; less than 8% belongs to the top ten. The material was tumor tissue, obtained from a patient who underwent chemoradiotherapy. The receptors derive from a human donor with HPV-associated anogenital cancer.

The chain employs TRBV7-6 and TRBJ1-5; D gene ambiguous. V was trimmed by 3 bases and J by 5 bases, leaving 8 bases between them. Per germline, CDR1 SGHVS and CDR2 FNYEAQ. The CDR3 length is 13 residues. CDR3 DNA: TGTGCCAGCAGCTTGGGCAGATATCAGCCCCAGCATTTT. It is translated as CASSLGRYQPQHF.

This chain joins TRBV27 and TRBJ1-3, with D possibly TRBD1 on 6 matching bases. Trimming left V 5 bases short and J 4 bases short, with 12 bases between. Germline V CDR1 and CDR2: MNHEY, SMNVEV (reference sequence). This CDR3 comprises 14 residues. CDR3 in DNA: TGTGCCAGCAGTGGGGGCAGGGTAGGAAACACCATATATTTT. This translates into CASSGGRVGNTIYF.

The chain couples TRBV10-3 to TRBJ2-3; D is unclear. Trimming took off 0 bases at V and 2 bases at J, with 15 bases between the two ends. This CDR3 contains 17 residues. Per the germline V gene, CDR1 is ENHRY and CDR2 is SYGVKD. CDR3 amino acids: CAISESPFRRPTDTQYF. CDR3 bases: TGTGCCATCAGTGAGTCACCCTTTCGAAGGCCCACAGATACGCAGTATTTT.

This clone was found a few times. V and J are TRBV7-9 and TRBJ2-3; the D is unclear. Per germline, CDR1 SEHNR and CDR2 FQNEAQ (reference sequence). Trimming took off 2 bases at V and 3 bases at J, with 0 bases between the two ends. This CDR3 comprises 11 residues. The DNA of the CDR3 is TGTGCCAGCAGCTTAACAGATACGCAGTATTTT. It translates to CASSLTDTQYF.

This clone occurred once. V gene TRBV5-6 combines with J gene TRBJ2-3; D perhaps matches TRBD1 (5 bases). CDR1 is SGHDT, CDR2 YYEEEE, per germline. The germline V and J ends were trimmed by 4 bases and 0 bases, with 18 bases remaining between them. This CDR3 contains 17 residues. The CDR3 spells CASSDTGKRASTDTQYF. The CDR3 DNA reads TGTGCCAGCAGCGATACAGGCAAACGGGCTAGCACAGATACGCAGTATTTT. The variable domain in full, with the rest retrieved from reference TRBV5-6 and TRBJ2-3, is DAGVTQSPTHLIKTRGQQVTLRCSPKSGHDTVSWYQQALGQGPQFIFQYYEEEERQRGNFPDRFSGHQFPNYSSELNVNALLLGDSALYLCASSDTGKRASTDTQYFGPGTRLTVL.

The CDR3 nucleotides are TGTGCCAGCAGCTTAGATGCAGCTAGGTACGAGCAGTACTTC. Its protein product is CASSLDAARYEQYF. The J gene is TRBJ2-7, the V gene TRBV7-2; D not certain. Trimming cost V 1 base and J 4 bases, with 11 bases left between them. Germline lookup yields CDR1 SGHTA and CDR2 FQGNSA. The CDR3 extends over 14 amino acids. Supplemented by reference TRBV7-2 and TRBJ2-7, the full variable domain reads GAGVSQSPSNKVTEKGKDVELRCDPISGHTALYWYRQSLGQGLEFLIYFQGNSAPDKSGLPSDRFSAERTGGSVSTLTIQRTQQEDSAVYLCASSLDAARYEQYFGPGTRLTVT.

In this sample, this clone turned up once. The chain is built from TRBV7-9 and TRBJ1-6; possibly TRBD1 for D (6 bases). V was shortened by 5 bases and J by 9 bases, with 20 bases between the two germline ends. Germline V gene data show CDR1 as SEHNR and CDR2 as FQNEAQ (reference sequence). CDR3 length: 16 residues. The CDR3 DNA sequence: TGTGCCAGCAGCGACCTCCCGGGGGCGCTTCTTTCACCCCTCCACTTT. It is translated as CASSDLPGALLSPLHF. Filled out from reference TRBV7-9 and TRBJ1-6, the complete variable domain reads DTGVSQNPRHKITKRGQNVTFRCDPISEHNRLYWYRQTLGQGPEFLTYFQNEAQLEKSRLLSDRFSAERPKGSFSTLEIQRTEQGDSAMYLCASSDLPGALLSPLHFGNGTRLTVT.

This chain uses TRBV6-1 with TRBJ1-5; 9 positions agree with TRBD1. J gave up 4 bases and V 6 bases, and 4 bases lay outside the gene matches. CDR3 length: 14 residues. The V gene's germline CDR1 is MNHNS and CDR2 SASEGT. CDR3: CASSLDRGNQPQHF. The CDR3 region has the DNA TGTGCCAGCAGCTTGGACAGGGGAAATCAGCCCCAGCATTTT.

In this sample, this clone turned up once. This chain links TRBV19 with TRBJ1-4; 8 nucleotides match TRBD1. The CDR3 has 14 residues. Germline V gene sequence: CDR1 LNHDA, CDR2 SQIVND (reference sequence). V shed 3 bases, J shed 5 bases, and the junction held 2 bases outside the gene matches. CDR3 coding DNA: TGTGCCAGTAGTATGGACAGGGCAAATGAAAAACTGTTTTTT. This codes for CASSMDRANEKLFF.

The V gene is TRBV28, the J gene TRBJ1-1, with D tentatively TRBD1 (6 bases). V lost 4 bases and J lost 0, with 18 bases in between. The CDR3 is 17 residues long. The germline V gene has CDR1 MDHEN and CDR2 SYDVKM. The CDR3 loop is CASSSPGGRGVNTEAFF. Written as DNA, the CDR3 is TGTGCCAGCAGTTCTCCTGGCGGCAGGGGTGTGAACACTGAAGCTTTCTTT.

The V call is TRBV6-1, the J call TRBJ2-1, with 11 positions matching TRBD2. After removal of 3 bases from V and 8 bases from J, the junction contained 9 bases not matched to a gene. The CDR3 spans 16 residues. Germline assignment: CDR1 MNHNS and CDR2 SASEGT. The CDR3 reads CASSELAGGQVDEQFF. CDR3 DNA: TGTGCCAGCAGTGAGTTAGCGGGGGGGCAGGTGGATGAGCAGTTCTTC.

This sequence joins TRBV5-4 and TRBJ1-2; D not certain. Trimming pared 4 bases from V and 5 bases from J, leaving 9 bases between. CDR3 length equals 12 residues. In germline, CDR1 is SGHNT, CDR2 YYREEE (reference sequence). This CDR3 reads CASSKDGYGYTF. CDR3 nucleotide sequence: TGTGCCAGCAGCAAGGACGGGTATGGCTACACCTTC.

V and J are TRBV14 and TRBJ1-2; perhaps TRBD1 as D (5 bases). The germline gives CDR1 SGHDN, CDR2 FVKESK. Trimming stripped 6 bases from V and 4 bases from J, with 12 bases between. The CDR3 runs 13 residues. CDR3 residues: CASSPGPSYGYTF. CDR3 in DNA: TGTGCCAGCAGTCCGGGACCGTCCTATGGCTACACCTTC.

CDR3 DNA: TGTGCCAGCAGTGACAGGGGGCCCTACAATGAGCAGTTCTTC. Amino acid sequence: CASSDRGPYNEQFF. This sequence joins TRBV6-1 and TRBJ2-1, with TRBD1 matching over 8 bases. This CDR3 is 14 amino acids long. V lost 3 bases to trimming and J lost 2 bases; unmatched junction nucleotides: 0. Germline assignment: CDR1 MNHNS and CDR2 SASEGT.

J is TRBJ2-6 and V is TRBV4-1, with D uncertain. The CDR3 spans 15 residues. Per germline, CDR1 MGHRA and CDR2 YSYEKL. Trimming stripped 0 bases from V and 1 base from J, with 4 bases between. CDR3 DNA sequence: TGCGCCAGCAGCCAAGATAGGTCTGGGGCCAACGTCCTGACTTTC. Encoded protein: CASSQDRSGANVLTF.

The rearrangement links TRBV4-1 to TRBJ2-2; D is possibly TRBD1 or TRBD2 (5 bases each). Germline V gives CDR1 MGHRA, CDR2 YSYEKL. The CDR3 loop spans 12 amino acids. V lost 8 bases and J 13 bases, leaving 17 bases between the germline ends. The CDR3 DNA follows: TGCGCCAGCCCAAGGGGACGATCGGGGCTGTTTTTT. Protein sequence: CASPRGRSGLFF.